The sequence of this T cell receptor (beta chain) was determined in a study of blood T cell repertoires in COVID-19. Turning to the study itself: COVID-19 samples collected from the United States, Italy and Spain covered acute and convalescent phases.

As originally analysed: The authors estimated nucleated cell counts from reference gene primer amplification. Clones were read by immunoSEQ multiplex PCR, and TCRdb kept only the in-frame ones, dropping some. Clonal size and the V and J genes are those of that table, whereas D and trimming came from the DNA. The sample shows 130,000 to 150,000 clones, approximately 88% of them seen only once. Living in 24 US areas, the participants were between roughly 18 and 95 years of age. Allocation to cohorts depended on clinical history reported by the participants. This CDR3 is built from 15 residues. Germline V gives CDR1 LNHDA, CDR2 SQIVND (reference sequence). Trimming took 7 bases from V and 5 from J, leaving 18 bases between them.

This clonotype was sampled from a woman younger than 45 with acute COVID-19. Sequencing used PBMCs or T cells enriched from blood (not recorded which). The V gene is TRBV19, the J gene TRBJ1-5; weak D call: TRBD1 (5 bases). CDR3 amino acids: CASTSRGGGYQPQHF. The CDR3 DNA sequence: TGTGCCAGTACGTCAAGAGGCGGGGGGTATCAGCCCCAGCATTTT. The entire variable domain, with the rest obtained from reference TRBV19 and TRBJ1-5, is as follows: DGGITQSPKYLFRKEGQNVTLSCEQNLNHDAMYWYRQDPGQGLRLIYYSQIVNDFQKGDIAEGYSVSREKKESFPLTVTSAQKNPTAFYLCASTSRGGGYQPQHFGDGTRLSIL.